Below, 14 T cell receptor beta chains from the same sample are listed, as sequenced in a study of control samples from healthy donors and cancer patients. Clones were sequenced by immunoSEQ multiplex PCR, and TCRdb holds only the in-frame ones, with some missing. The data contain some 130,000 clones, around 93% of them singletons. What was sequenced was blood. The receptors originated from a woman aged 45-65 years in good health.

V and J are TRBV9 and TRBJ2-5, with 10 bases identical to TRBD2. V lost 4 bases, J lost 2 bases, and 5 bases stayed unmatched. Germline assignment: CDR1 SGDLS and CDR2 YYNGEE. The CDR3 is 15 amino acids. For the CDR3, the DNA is TGTGCCAGCAGCAGTGGGACTAGCGATCAAGAGACCCAGTACTTC. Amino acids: CASSSGTSDQETQYF.

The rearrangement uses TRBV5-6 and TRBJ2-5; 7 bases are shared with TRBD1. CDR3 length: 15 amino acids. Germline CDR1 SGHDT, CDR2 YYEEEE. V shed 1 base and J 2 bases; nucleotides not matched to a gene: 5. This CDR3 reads CASSLIGRGQETQYF. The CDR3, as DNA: TGTGCCAGCAGCTTGATCGGCAGGGGGCAAGAGACCCAGTACTTC.

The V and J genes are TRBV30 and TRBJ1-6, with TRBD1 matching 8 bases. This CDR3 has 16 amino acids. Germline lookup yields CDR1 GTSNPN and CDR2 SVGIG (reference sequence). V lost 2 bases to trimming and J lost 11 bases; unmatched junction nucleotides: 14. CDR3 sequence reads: CAWSPNWSTGAAPLHF. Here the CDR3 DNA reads TGTGCCTGGAGTCCGAACTGGTCGACAGGGGCGGCACCCCTCCACTTT.

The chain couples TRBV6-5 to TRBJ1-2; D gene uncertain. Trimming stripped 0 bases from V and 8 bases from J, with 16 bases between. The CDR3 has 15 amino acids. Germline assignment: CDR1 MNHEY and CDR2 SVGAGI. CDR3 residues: CASSYSRLGLKGYTF. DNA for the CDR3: TGTGCCAGCAGTTACTCGAGGCTAGGTTTAAAGGGCTACACCTTC.

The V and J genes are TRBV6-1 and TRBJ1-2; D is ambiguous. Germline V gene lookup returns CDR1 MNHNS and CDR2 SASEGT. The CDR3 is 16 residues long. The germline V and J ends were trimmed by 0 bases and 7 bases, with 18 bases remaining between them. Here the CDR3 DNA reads TGTGCCAGCAGTGAAGCGCAGGAGGGAGTGGGTAGTGGCTACACCTTC. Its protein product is CASSEAQEGVGSGYTF.

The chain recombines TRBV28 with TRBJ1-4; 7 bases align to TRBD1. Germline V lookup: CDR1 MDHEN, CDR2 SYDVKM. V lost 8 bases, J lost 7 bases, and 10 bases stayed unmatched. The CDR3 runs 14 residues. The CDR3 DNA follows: TGTGCCAGCGGATATCCAGGGGGTGGTGAAAAACTGTTTTTT. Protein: CASGYPGGGEKLFF.

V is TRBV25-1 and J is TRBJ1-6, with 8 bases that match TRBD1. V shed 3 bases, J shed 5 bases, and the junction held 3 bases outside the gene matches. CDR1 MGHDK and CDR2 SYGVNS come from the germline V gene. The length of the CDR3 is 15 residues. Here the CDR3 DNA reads TGTGCCAGCAGTGAGAGGACAGGGAATAATTCACCCCTCCACTTT. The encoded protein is CASSERTGNNSPLHF.

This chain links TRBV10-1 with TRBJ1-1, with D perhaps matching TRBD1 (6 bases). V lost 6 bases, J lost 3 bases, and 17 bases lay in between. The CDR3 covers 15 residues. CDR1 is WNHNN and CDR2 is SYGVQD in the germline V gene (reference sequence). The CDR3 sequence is CASSRGALVYTEAFF. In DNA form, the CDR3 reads TGCGCCAGCAGCCGGGGGGCGCTGGTCTACACTGAAGCTTTCTTT.

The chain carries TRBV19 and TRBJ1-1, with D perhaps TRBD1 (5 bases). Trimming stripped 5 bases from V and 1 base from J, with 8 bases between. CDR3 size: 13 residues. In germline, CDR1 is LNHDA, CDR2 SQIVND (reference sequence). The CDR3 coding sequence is TGTGCCAGTAGTGACAGCTGGAACACTGAAGCTTTCTTT. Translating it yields CASSDSWNTEAFF.

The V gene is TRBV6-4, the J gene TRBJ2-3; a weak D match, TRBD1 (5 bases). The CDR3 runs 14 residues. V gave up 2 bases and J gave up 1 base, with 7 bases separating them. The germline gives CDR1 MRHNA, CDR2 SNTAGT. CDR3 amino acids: CASSDGHRTDTQYF. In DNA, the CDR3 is TGTGCCAGCAGTGACGGACATCGCACAGATACGCAGTATTTT.

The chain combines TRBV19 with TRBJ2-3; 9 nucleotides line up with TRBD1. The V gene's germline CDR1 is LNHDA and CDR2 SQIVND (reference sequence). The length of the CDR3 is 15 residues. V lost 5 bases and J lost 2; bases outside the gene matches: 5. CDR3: CASSRRDRDTDTQYF. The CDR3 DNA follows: TGTGCCAGTAGTCGCCGGGACAGGGACACAGATACGCAGTATTTT.

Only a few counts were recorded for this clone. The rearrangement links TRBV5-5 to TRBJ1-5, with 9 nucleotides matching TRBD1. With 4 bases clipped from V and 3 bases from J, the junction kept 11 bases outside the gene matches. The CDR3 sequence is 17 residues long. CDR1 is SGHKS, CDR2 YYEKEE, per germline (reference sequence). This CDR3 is CASSPNGQGTTNQPQHF. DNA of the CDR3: TGTGCCAGCAGCCCCAATGGACAGGGGACTACCAATCAGCCCCAGCATTTT.

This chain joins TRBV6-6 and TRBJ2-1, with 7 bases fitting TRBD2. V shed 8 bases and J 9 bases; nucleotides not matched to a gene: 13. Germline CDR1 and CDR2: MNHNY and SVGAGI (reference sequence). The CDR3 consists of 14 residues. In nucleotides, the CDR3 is TGTGCCAGCCAGGATCCAGCGGGGTCGGCTGAGCAGTTCTTC. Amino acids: CASQDPAGSAEQFF.

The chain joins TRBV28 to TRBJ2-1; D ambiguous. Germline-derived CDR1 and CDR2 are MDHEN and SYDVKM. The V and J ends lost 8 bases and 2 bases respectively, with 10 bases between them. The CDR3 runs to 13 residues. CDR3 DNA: TGTGCCAGCGGGAAAGGAACCTACAATGAGCAGTTCTTC. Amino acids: CASGKGTYNEQFF.